These T cell receptor beta chains were read from a single sample in a study of blood T cell repertoires in COVID-19. Clones were sequenced by immunoSEQ multiplex PCR, and TCRdb holds only the in-frame ones, with some missing. The sample consists of about 160,000 clones, about four fifths of them appearing once. Sequenced input: peripheral blood. The receptors shown here come from a man between 60 and 75 years old with active or convalescent COVID-19. CDR3s include the opening cysteine and the closing phenylalanine or tryptophan. Fields, in order: J gene, V gene, D gene, CDR3 protein, CDR3 DNA. The D gene is left open where the match is weak.

>TRBJ2-7|TRBV6-1|TRBD2
CASSEYASASGSTYEQYF
TGTGCCAGCAGTGAATACGCTTCTGCTAGCGGGAGCACCTACGAGCAGTACTTC
>TRBJ2-5|TRBV9|TRBD2
CASSVGASGARETQYF
TGTGCCAGCAGCGTAGGGGCTAGCGGGGCACGGGAGACCCAGTACTTC
>TRBJ2-1|TRBV11-2|TRBD2
CASSLGPGLAPYNEQFF
TGTGCCAGCAGCTTAGGTCCGGGACTAGCGCCTTACAATGAGCAGTTCTTC
>TRBJ2-1|TRBV4-1|TRBD2
CASSTGLAGLNEQFF
TGCGCCAGCAGCACGGGACTAGCGGGACTCAATGAGCAGTTCTTC
>TRBJ1-2|TRBV19|.
CASSSGVWQQKNYGYTF
TGTGCCAGTAGTTCGGGTGTCTGGCAACAAAAAAACTATGGCTACACCTTC
>TRBJ1-2|TRBV19|TRBD1
CASSIPGGGDYGYTF
TGTGCCAGTAGTATCCCAGGGGGTGGGGACTATGGCTACACCTTC
>TRBJ1-5|TRBV7-2|.
CASSDNRVQPQHF
TGTGCCAGCAGCGATAACAGGGTCCAGCCCCAGCATTTT
>TRBJ2-7|TRBV11-2|TRBD1
CASSFDRGGYYEQYF
TGTGCCAGCAGCTTTGACAGGGGCGGGTACTACGAGCAGTACTTC
>TRBJ1-6|TRBV2|.
CASRGLNSPLHF
TGTGCCAGCAGGGGACTGAATTCACCCCTCCACTTT
>TRBJ1-1|TRBV12-3/TRBV12-4|.
CASSLERLKAFF
TGTGCCAGCAGTTTAGAGAGACTGAAAGCTTTCTTT
>TRBJ1-2|TRBV29-1|TRBD1
CSANRGWGYTF
TGCAGCGCCAACAGGGGTTGGGGCTACACCTTC
>TRBJ2-7|TRBV19|TRBD2
CASSMVLAVSYEQYF
TGTGCCAGTAGTATGGTACTAGCGGTATCCTACGAGCAGTACTTC
>TRBJ2-7|TRBV12-3/TRBV12-4|.
CASSFSRGEQYF
TGTGCCAGCAGTTTTAGCAGGGGCGAGCAGTACTTC
>TRBJ1-2|TRBV7-2|.
CASRPQRNYGYTF
TGTGCCAGCAGACCTCAGAGGAACTATGGCTACACCTTC
>TRBJ2-2|TRBV6-5|TRBD1
CASSFGTGDTGELFF
TGTGCCAGCAGTTTCGGGACAGGGGACACCGGGGAGCTGTTTTTT